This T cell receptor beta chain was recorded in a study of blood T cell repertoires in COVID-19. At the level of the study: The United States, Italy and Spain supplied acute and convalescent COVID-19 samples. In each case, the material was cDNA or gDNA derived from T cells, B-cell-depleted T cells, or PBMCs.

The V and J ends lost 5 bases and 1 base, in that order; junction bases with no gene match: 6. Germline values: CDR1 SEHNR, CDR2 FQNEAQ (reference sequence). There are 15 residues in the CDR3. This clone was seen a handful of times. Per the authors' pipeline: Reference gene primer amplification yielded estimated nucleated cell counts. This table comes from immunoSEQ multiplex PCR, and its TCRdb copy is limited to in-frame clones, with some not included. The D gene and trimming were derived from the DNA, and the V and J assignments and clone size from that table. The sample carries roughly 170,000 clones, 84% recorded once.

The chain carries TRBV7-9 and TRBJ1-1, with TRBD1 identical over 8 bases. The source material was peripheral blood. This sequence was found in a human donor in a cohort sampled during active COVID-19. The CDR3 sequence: CASSPLGTGNTEAFF. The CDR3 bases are TGTGCCAGCAGCCCCCTCGGGACAGGGAACACTGAAGCTTTCTTT.